One sample yielded the 22 T cell receptor beta chains listed below, sequenced in a study of control samples from healthy donors and cancer patients. Produced via immunoSEQ multiplex PCR; TCRdb's table is partial and in-frame only. The data hold some 150,000 clones, with about 94% observed a single time. Sequences were obtained from blood. The receptors were sampled from a man in his forties or fifties in good health.

The CDR3 spells CSAQSNTEAFF. CDR3 DNA: TGCAGTGCCCAAAGCAACACTGAAGCTTTCTTT. J is TRBJ1-1 and V is TRBV20-1; no reliable D call. The germline V and J ends were trimmed by 6 bases and 2 bases, with 7 bases remaining between them. The CDR3 contains 11 residues. The germline CDR1 and CDR2 sequences are DFQATT and SNEGSKA (reference sequence).

This clone has a single count. The V gene is TRBV10-1, the J gene TRBJ2-3; maybe TRBD2 (5 bases). The ends were cut back, 8 bases at V and 0 bases at J, with 9 bases in the middle. The CDR3 spans 13 residues. The germline CDR1 and CDR2 sequences are WNHNN and SYGVQD (reference sequence). The CDR3 protein is CASGGSSTDTQYF. CDR3 DNA sequence: TGCGCCAGCGGCGGGTCGAGCACAGATACGCAGTATTTT.

J is TRBJ1-2 and V is TRBV11-1; D is possibly TRBD1 (6 bases). Germline loops: CDR1 SGHAT, CDR2 FQDESV (reference sequence). V gave up 5 bases and J gave up 8 bases, with 15 bases separating them. This CDR3 is built from 13 residues. The CDR3 bases are TGTGCCAGCAGCAACCCAGGGGTTGGAGGCTACACCTTC. Protein sequence: CASSNPGVGGYTF.

The gene calls are TRBV5-1 and TRBJ1-6; 12 bases are a match to TRBD1. The CDR3 consists of 18 residues. Germline V gene lookup returns CDR1 SGHRS and CDR2 YFSETQ. Trimming took 4 bases from V and 0 from J; bases not matched to a gene: 5. The CDR3 coding sequence is TGCGCCAGCAGCCCGGGACAGGGGGCCAGCTCCTATAATTCACCCCTCCACTTT. The encoded protein is CASSPGQGASSYNSPLHF. The entire variable domain, with the rest obtained from reference TRBV5-1 and TRBJ1-6, is as follows: KAGVTQTPRYLIKTRGQQVTLSCSPISGHRSVSWYQQTPGQGLQFLFEYFSETQRNKGNFPGRFSGRQFSNSRSEMNVSTLELGDSALYLCASSPGQGASSYNSPLHFGNGTRLTVT.

The chain is built from TRBV5-1 and TRBJ2-7; D is possibly TRBD1 (6 bases). The CDR3 sequence is 15 residues long. Germline V gives CDR1 SGHRS, CDR2 YFSETQ. V lost 4 bases and J 2 bases, leaving 16 bases between the germline ends. The CDR3 region is CASSPRGTATYEQYF. The CDR3 coding sequence is TGCGCCAGCAGCCCGAGGGGGACGGCCACCTACGAGCAGTACTTC.

The chain carries TRBV5-4 and TRBJ1-6; 7 bases match TRBD1. V lost 4 bases, J lost 7 bases, and 8 bases stayed unmatched. The CDR3 covers 15 residues. Germline V CDR1 and CDR2: SGHNT, YYREEE (reference sequence). CDR3 protein: CASSLRTGPNSPLHF. CDR3 DNA sequence: TGTGCCAGCAGCCTGAGGACAGGACCCAATTCACCCCTCCACTTT.

The chain uses TRBV7-8 and TRBJ1-2; possibly TRBD1 for D (6 bases). The germline CDR1 and CDR2 sequences are SGHVS and FQNEAQ. Between the trimmed V and J ends, which lost 5 bases and 5 bases, there was a span of 15 bases. The CDR3 is made up of 14 amino acids. DNA of the CDR3: TGTGCCAGCAGCACCTACAGGGTTCCATATGGCTACACCTTC. It specifies CASSTYRVPYGYTF.

The rearrangement joins TRBV6-5 to TRBJ2-7; 7 bases align to TRBD1. Germline values: CDR1 MNHEY, CDR2 SVGAGI. V gave up 6 bases and J gave up 5 bases; unmatched junction bases: 13. The CDR3 has 15 amino acids. CDR3 region: CASSRDRLGGDEQYF. Written as DNA, the CDR3 is TGTGCCAGCAGCCGGGACAGACTGGGTGGCGACGAGCAGTACTTC.

Only one count was recorded for this clone. V gene TRBV7-8 combines with J gene TRBJ2-2; the match to TRBD1 covers 7 bases. This CDR3 contains 17 residues. The germline V gene encodes CDR1 SGHVS and CDR2 FQNEAQ. The ends lost 2 bases at V and 0 bases at J; junction bases unmatched: 6. Written as DNA, the CDR3 is TGTGCCAGCAGCTTACCCAGACAGGGTCCGAACACCGGGGAGCTGTTTTTT. Translated: CASSLPRQGPNTGELFF.

This clone was recorded once. The rearrangement uses TRBV5-1 and TRBJ2-1; the match to TRBD1 covers 8 bases. CDR3 length: 12 amino acids. Germline loops: CDR1 SGHRS, CDR2 YFSETQ. V shed 7 bases and J 6 bases; nucleotides not matched to a gene: 3. The CDR3 here is CASGQGGNEQFF. The CDR3 DNA sequence: TGCGCCAGCGGACAGGGAGGCAATGAGCAGTTCTTC. Complete variable domain (other parts from reference TRBV5-1 and TRBJ2-1): KAGVTQTPRYLIKTRGQQVTLSCSPISGHRSVSWYQQTPGQGLQFLFEYFSETQRNKGNFPGRFSGRQFSNSRSEMNVSTLELGDSALYLCASGQGGNEQFFGPGTRLTVL.

The count of this clone is one. The chain carries TRBV2 and TRBJ1-6, with a tentative D call TRBD1 (6 bases). There are 13 residues in the CDR3. Germline V CDR1 and CDR2: SNHLY, FYNNEI. Trimming pared 8 bases from V and 13 bases from J, leaving 18 bases between. In DNA form, the CDR3 reads TGTGCCAGCGCCGGACAGTCCTCCTCGCCCCTCCACTTT. It yields the protein CASAGQSSSPLHF.

This chain links TRBV24-1 with TRBJ1-2; D gene ambiguous. This CDR3 is built from 14 residues. Germline assignment: CDR1 KGHDR and CDR2 SFDVKD. Trimming removed 3 bases at V and 4 bases at J, with 11 bases between. The CDR3 bases are TGTGCCACCAGTGATCCCGGACGGGCCTATGGCTACACCTTC. Its protein product is CATSDPGRAYGYTF.

The rearrangement uses TRBV19 and TRBJ1-6; 9 nucleotides match TRBD1. This CDR3 has 16 amino acids. The ends lost 4 bases at V and 5 bases at J; junction bases unmatched: 6. CDR1 is LNHDA and CDR2 is SQIVND in the germline V gene (reference sequence). For the CDR3, the DNA is TGTGCCAGTAGTACTACAGGGGGCTGGAATAATTCACCCCTCCACTTT. This sequence encodes CASSTTGGWNNSPLHF.

This chain uses TRBV27 with TRBJ2-1, with D perhaps being TRBD1 or TRBD2 (5 bases each). Germline-derived CDR1 and CDR2 are MNHEY and SMNVEV (reference sequence). V gave up 0 bases and J gave up 10 bases, with 16 bases separating them. The CDR3 contains 15 residues. This CDR3 reads CASSLSGAGAGEQFF. CDR3 DNA sequence: TGTGCCAGCAGTTTATCGGGAGCCGGGGCCGGGGAGCAGTTCTTC.

The V call is TRBV11-3, the J call TRBJ2-7; the D gene is possibly TRBD1 (5 bases). Deletions cut 5 bases from V and 7 bases from J, with 15 bases between. There are 13 residues in the CDR3. Looked up from germline, CDR1 is SGHNT and CDR2 is YENEEA. In DNA form, the CDR3 reads TGTGCCAGCAGCCCTGCAGGGCGACGGGAGCAGTACTTC. Translating it yields CASSPAGRREQYF. The full variable domain, with the rest looked up from reference TRBV11-3 and TRBJ2-7, is EAGVVQSPRYKIIEKKQPVAFWCNPISGHNTLYWYLQNLGQGPELLIRYENEEAVDDSQLPKDRFSAERLKGVDSTLKIQPAELGDSAVYLCASSPAGRREQYFGPGTRLTVT.

The rearrangement links TRBV5-1 to TRBJ2-2; TRBD1 matches at 9 bases. There are 15 residues in the CDR3. With 3 bases clipped from V and 5 bases from J, the junction kept 5 bases outside the gene matches. Germline lookup yields CDR1 SGHRS and CDR2 YFSETQ. The CDR3: CASSSGTGRTGELFF. DNA for the CDR3: TGCGCCAGCAGCTCCGGGACAGGGAGGACCGGGGAGCTGTTTTTT.

V gene TRBV15 combines with J gene TRBJ1-2; D is ambiguous. Germline assignment: CDR1 LNHNV and CDR2 YYDKDF (reference sequence). Trimming removed 0 bases at V and 8 bases at J, with 10 bases between. This CDR3 region has 13 residues. The CDR3 sequence is CATSRDRPAGYTF. The CDR3 coding sequence is TGTGCCACCAGCAGAGATCGACCTGCCGGCTACACCTTC.

The chain uses TRBV6-5 and TRBJ1-5, with D unclear. CDR3 length equals 12 residues. V was pared by 7 bases and J by 6 bases, with 10 bases between. The germline V gene has CDR1 MNHEY and CDR2 SVGAGI. The CDR3, as DNA: TGTGCCAGCACCCCCAACAGTCAGCCCCAGCATTTT. This translates into CASTPNSQPQHF.

CDR3 protein: CASSPRARENEKLFF. CDR3 DNA sequence: TGTGCCAGCTCACCAAGGGCCAGGGAAAATGAAAAACTGTTTTTT. This chain connects TRBV18 to TRBJ1-4; D may be TRBD1 (5 bases). This CDR3 comprises 15 residues. Looked up from germline, CDR1 is KGHSH and CDR2 is LQKENI. V was trimmed by 2 bases and J by 5 bases, leaving 12 bases between them.

The rearrangement joins TRBV2 to TRBJ2-5; 10 bases fit TRBD2. Germline-derived CDR1 and CDR2 are SNHLY and FYNNEI. V shed 7 bases, J shed 4 bases, and the junction held 3 bases outside the gene matches. The CDR3 totals 13 residues. The CDR3 DNA reads TGTGCCAGCACGGAGCGGGGGGGAGAGACCCAGTACTTC. Translation: CASTERGGETQYF.

The chain carries TRBV9 and TRBJ2-3; 10 positions agree with TRBD2. Germline assignment: CDR1 SGDLS and CDR2 YYNGEE. V shed 0 bases and J 2 bases; nucleotides not matched to a gene: 6. The CDR3 is made up of 17 amino acids. The CDR3 region is CASSVALSGGDTDTQYF. The CDR3 DNA reads TGTGCCAGCAGCGTAGCCCTCAGCGGGGGGGACACAGATACGCAGTATTTT.

The chain combines TRBV5-1 with TRBJ1-2; D is perhaps TRBD1 (5 bases). CDR1 is SGHRS, CDR2 YFSETQ, per germline. The CDR3 covers 16 residues. Trimming cost V 1 base and J 8 bases, with 21 bases left between them. Here the CDR3 DNA reads TGCGCCAGCAGCTTGCTCTCCAATCCGGGGGTTGCCGGCTACACCTTC. Its translation is CASSLLSNPGVAGYTF.